A selection of T cell receptor beta chains follows, all from one sample in a study of blood T cell repertoires in COVID-19. Profiled with immunoSEQ multiplex PCR; TCRdb holds only in-frame clones, not every one. The sample carries under 200,000 clones, about 83% recorded once. Sequencing was done on a sample of peripheral blood. The receptor set was obtained from a woman in her 70s with COVID-19, enrolled during active disease. Each CDR3 is given with its conserved first and last residue. Each record gives: D gene, clone size, J gene, V gene, CDR3 DNA, CDR3 protein. A D gene is named only where the DNA matches it firmly. Only part of the rows carry a size: once, few, many, or a class if the clone is expanded.

d_call: TRBD1
clone_size: -
j_call: TRBJ1-1
v_call: TRBV6-6
cdr3_nt: TGTGCCAGCAGTTACGCGGGGACAGGGGGCTTGGTAACTTTCTTT
cdr3_aa: CASSYAGTGGLVTFF

d_call: TRBD2
clone_size: -
j_call: TRBJ2-2
v_call: TRBV3-1/TRBV3-2
cdr3_nt: TGTGCCAGCAGCCAAGGGAGCATAGCGGGGAGCCCCACCGGGGAGCTGTTTTTT
cdr3_aa: CASSQGSIAGSPTGELFF

d_call: TRBD1
clone_size: -
j_call: TRBJ2-7
v_call: TRBV27
cdr3_nt: TGTGCCAGCAGCTCAGCCGGGACAGTCTTTGAGCAGTACTTC
cdr3_aa: CASSSAGTVFEQYF

d_call: -
clone_size: -
j_call: TRBJ1-6
v_call: TRBV28
cdr3_nt: TGTGCCAGCTTCGGGCAGGGGTTGGCTTTCTATTCACCCCTCCACTTT
cdr3_aa: CASFGQGLAFYSPLHF

d_call: TRBD1
clone_size: -
j_call: TRBJ1-4
v_call: TRBV2
cdr3_nt: TGTGCCAGCAGAGGACAGGTAGCTAATGAAAAACTGTTTTTT
cdr3_aa: CASRGQVANEKLFF

d_call: -
clone_size: -
j_call: TRBJ2-5
v_call: TRBV5-1
cdr3_nt: TGCGCCAGCAGCCCAGGGGCCACTTGGGCCCAGTACTTC
cdr3_aa: CASSPGATWAQYF

d_call: TRBD1
clone_size: once
j_call: TRBJ2-1
v_call: TRBV10-2
cdr3_nt: TGCGCCAGCAGGGTGACAGGGAATGAGCAGTTCTTC
cdr3_aa: CASRVTGNEQFF

d_call: TRBD1
clone_size: few
j_call: TRBJ2-7
v_call: TRBV5-1
cdr3_nt: TGCGCCAGCAAAACGGAAGACAGGGGTCTCGGCGAGCAGTACTTC
cdr3_aa: CASKTEDRGLGEQYF

d_call: -
clone_size: -
j_call: TRBJ2-1
v_call: TRBV2
cdr3_nt: TGTGCCAGCACCAGAGACAGAAACAATGAGCAGTTCTTC
cdr3_aa: CASTRDRNNEQFF

d_call: TRBD1
clone_size: -
j_call: TRBJ1-6
v_call: TRBV13
cdr3_nt: TGTGCCAGCAGCTTAGAGGGACAGAGCCCCTCACCCCTCCACTTT
cdr3_aa: CASSLEGQSPSPLHF

d_call: TRBD1
clone_size: -
j_call: TRBJ2-5
v_call: TRBV7-6
cdr3_nt: TGTGCCAGCAGCAGGCTCACAGGGGAGTGGACCCAGTACTTC
cdr3_aa: CASSRLTGEWTQYF

d_call: -
clone_size: once
j_call: TRBJ2-4
v_call: TRBV5-1
cdr3_nt: TGCGCCAGCAGCTACGGGTCTGGCAAAAACATTCAGTACTTC
cdr3_aa: CASSYGSGKNIQYF

d_call: -
clone_size: once
j_call: TRBJ1-3
v_call: TRBV5-1
cdr3_nt: TGCGCCAGCAGCTCTACCGGGGTTCCTGGAAACACCATATATTTT
cdr3_aa: CASSSTGVPGNTIYF

d_call: TRBD2
clone_size: -
j_call: TRBJ2-3
v_call: TRBV11-2
cdr3_nt: TGTGCCAGCAGCCGGACTAGCGGGGGGCGTAGCACAGATACGCAGTATTTT
cdr3_aa: CASSRTSGGRSTDTQYF

d_call: TRBD1
clone_size: -
j_call: TRBJ2-7
v_call: TRBV19
cdr3_nt: TGTGCCAGTAGTAGGGACAGCCGGTGGGAGCAGTACTTC
cdr3_aa: CASSRDSRWEQYF

d_call: -
clone_size: -
j_call: TRBJ1-2
v_call: TRBV6-5
cdr3_nt: TGTGCCAGCGGGGGAGGGCACTATGGCTACACCTTC
cdr3_aa: CASGGGHYGYTF

d_call: TRBD2
clone_size: -
j_call: TRBJ2-2
v_call: TRBV2
cdr3_nt: TGTGCCAGCAGGCCTACTAGCGGGGGGCCGAACACCGGGGAGCTGTTTTTT
cdr3_aa: CASRPTSGGPNTGELFF

d_call: TRBD1
clone_size: -
j_call: TRBJ1-5
v_call: TRBV3-1/TRBV3-2
cdr3_nt: TGTGCCAGCAGCCAGGGGACAGGGGCTGGTCGGCCCCAGCATTTT
cdr3_aa: CASSQGTGAGRPQHF

d_call: TRBD1
clone_size: -
j_call: TRBJ1-1
v_call: TRBV4-2
cdr3_nt: TGTGCCAGCAGCCAAGGGGGACAGGGGAACACTGAAGCTTTCTTT
cdr3_aa: CASSQGGQGNTEAFF

d_call: -
clone_size: once
j_call: TRBJ2-1
v_call: TRBV19
cdr3_nt: TGTGCCAGTAGAGAGGAGGGGTTGACGGATGAGCAGTTCTTC
cdr3_aa: CASREEGLTDEQFF

d_call: -
clone_size: -
j_call: TRBJ2-2
v_call: TRBV5-1
cdr3_nt: TGCGCCAGCAGCTCCGGGGATGTGACGTGGACCGGGGAGCTGTTTTTT
cdr3_aa: CASSSGDVTWTGELFF

d_call: TRBD2
clone_size: once
j_call: TRBJ2-7
v_call: TRBV4-1
cdr3_nt: TGCGCCAGCAGCCTGGGGACTAGCGGGGTAGGCTACGAGCAGTACTTC
cdr3_aa: CASSLGTSGVGYEQYF

d_call: TRBD1
clone_size: few
j_call: TRBJ1-5
v_call: TRBV3-1/TRBV3-2
cdr3_nt: TGTGCCAGCAGCCTTGGACAGGTCAGGCAGCCCCAGCATTTT
cdr3_aa: CASSLGQVRQPQHF

d_call: TRBD1
clone_size: -
j_call: TRBJ1-5
v_call: TRBV6-2/TRBV6-3
cdr3_nt: TGTGCCAGCAGTTCCGGGACAGGTAGATATAGCAATCAGCCCCAGCATTTT
cdr3_aa: CASSSGTGRYSNQPQHF

d_call: -
clone_size: -
j_call: TRBJ2-2
v_call: TRBV3-1/TRBV3-2
cdr3_nt: TGTGCCAGCAGCCAATTCCAGGGGTACACCGGGGAGCTGTTTTTT
cdr3_aa: CASSQFQGYTGELFF

d_call: TRBD2
clone_size: -
j_call: TRBJ2-1
v_call: TRBV5-6
cdr3_nt: TGTGCCAGCAGCTTACAGGTCAGCGGGACCCGACGTGGTGAGCAGTTCTTC
cdr3_aa: CASSLQVSGTRRGEQFF

d_call: TRBD2
clone_size: -
j_call: TRBJ2-3
v_call: TRBV10-3
cdr3_nt: TGTGCCATCAGCTTGAGCGGGGGGGCGGTAGATACGCAGTATTTT
cdr3_aa: CAISLSGGAVDTQYF

d_call: -
clone_size: once
j_call: TRBJ1-2
v_call: TRBV2
cdr3_nt: TGTGCCAGTAAACAGGGATACGGCTATGGCTACACCTTC
cdr3_aa: CASKQGYGYGYTF

d_call: TRBD1
clone_size: -
j_call: TRBJ2-1
v_call: TRBV9
cdr3_nt: TGTGCCAGCAGCGTAGTGGGTACGGGACAGGGTAACAATGAGCAGTTCTTC
cdr3_aa: CASSVVGTGQGNNEQFF

d_call: -
clone_size: -
j_call: TRBJ1-3
v_call: TRBV2
cdr3_nt: TGTGCCAGCAGGGGACAATTTTCCGGAAACACCATATATTTT
cdr3_aa: CASRGQFSGNTIYF

d_call: -
clone_size: -
j_call: TRBJ2-2
v_call: TRBV6-5
cdr3_nt: TGTGCCAGCAGAGCAGGGTTTTTCACCGGGGAGCTGTTTTTT
cdr3_aa: CASRAGFFTGELFF

d_call: TRBD2
clone_size: -
j_call: TRBJ2-7
v_call: TRBV28
cdr3_nt: TGTGCCAGCAGTTTATGGACTAGCGGGGCCTACGAGCAGTACTTC
cdr3_aa: CASSLWTSGAYEQYF

d_call: TRBD2
clone_size: -
j_call: TRBJ2-2
v_call: TRBV10-3
cdr3_nt: TGTGCCATCAGTGAGTCCTCTAGCGGGGGTACCGGGGAGCTGTTTTTT
cdr3_aa: CAISESSSGGTGELFF

d_call: -
clone_size: once
j_call: TRBJ1-1
v_call: TRBV5-1
cdr3_nt: TGCGCCAGCAAGCAGGGCCTGAACACTGAAGCTTTCTTT
cdr3_aa: CASKQGLNTEAFF

d_call: -
clone_size: -
j_call: TRBJ2-1
v_call: TRBV20-1
cdr3_nt: TGCAGTGCTACCCCCAACAATGAGCAGTTCTTC
cdr3_aa: CSATPNNEQFF

d_call: -
clone_size: -
j_call: TRBJ1-2
v_call: TRBV5-5
cdr3_nt: TGTGCCAGCAGCTCCAGGACTGGGGTCTATGGCTACACCTTC
cdr3_aa: CASSSRTGVYGYTF